Listed below are T cell receptor beta chains from one sample, sequenced in a study of response to subunit inactivated influenza vaccine. In TCRdb, the RT-PCR reads were re-called with MiXCR into one record per CDR3 protein. The sample shows 500,000 to 750,000 distinct CDR3 sequences, roughly 15% of them seen only once. Sequenced material: PBMCs from blood, taken less than 13 days after vaccination. The origin of the receptors is a man aged 45 to 65 who received an inactivated influenza vaccine. The CDR3 runs from the conserved cysteine through the conserved F or W. The order of the fields is V gene, D gene, clone size, J gene, CDR3 DNA, CDR3 protein. A D gene is named only where the DNA matches it firmly. Clone size, where shown, is once, few, many, or a class for clones that have expanded.

TRBV20-1,TRBD2,many,TRBJ2-5,TGCAGTGCTAGAGGTGTGGCTAGCGGACAAGAGACCCAGTACTTC,CSARGVASGQETQYF
TRBV20-1,NA,NA,TRBJ2-7,TGCAGTGCTACCGAACTCTTCTACGAGCAGTACTTC,CSATELFYEQYF
TRBV14,TRBD2,NA,TRBJ2-3,TGTGCCAGCAGCCGAAACCTGGGACTAGCGGGATCCACAGATACGCAGTATTTT,CASSRNLGLAGSTDTQYF
TRBV7-9,NA,few,TRBJ2-2,TGTGCCAGCAGCTTGGTGTGGACCGGGGAGCTGTTTTTT,CASSLVWTGELFF
TRBV12-3/TRBV12-4,NA,many,TRBJ2-3,TGTGCCAGCAGTTTTACCAGCTACGGCACAGATACGCAGTATTTT,CASSFTSYGTDTQYF
TRBV25-1,TRBD2,few,TRBJ2-7,TGTGCCAGCAGTGATAGCGGGAGGGTTGCCCACGAGCAGTACTTC,CASSDSGRVAHEQYF
TRBV15,NA,many,TRBJ2-3,TGTGCCACCAGCAGAGATAAGGGGTATACGCAGTATTTT,CATSRDKGYTQYF
TRBV7-9,NA,many,TRBJ2-2,TGTGCCAGCAGCTTAATGGCGGGCCCGAACACCGGGGAGCTGTTTTTT,CASSLMAGPNTGELFF
TRBV20-1,NA,NA,TRBJ2-7,TGCAGTGCTAGAGATCCGAGGACAGCGGTCTACGAGCAGTACTTC,CSARDPRTAVYEQYF
TRBV9,NA,few,TRBJ2-1,TGTGCCAGCAGCGTACTGGGGGGACACCTCGACAATGAGCAGTTCTTC,CASSVLGGHLDNEQFF
TRBV29-1,NA,few,TRBJ2-7,TGCAGCGTTGCATTCGGGTACTACGAGCAGTACTTC,CSVAFGYYEQYF
TRBV6-1,NA,NA,TRBJ2-7,TGTGCCAGCAGTCGAAGGCCCGAGACTAGATGGTTCGAGCAGTACTTC,CASSRRPETRWFEQYF
TRBV11-2,TRBD2,NA,TRBJ2-1,TGTGCCAGCAGCTTCCGAAGGGTTCTTTGGACTAGCGGATACAATGAGCAGTTCTTC,CASSFRRVLWTSGYNEQFF
TRBV18,NA,NA,TRBJ1-5,TGTGCCAGCTCGGAGAGCAATCAGCCCCAGCATTTT,CASSESNQPQHF
TRBV7-2,NA,few,TRBJ2-1,TGTGCCAGCAGCCAAGGACAATTCAATGAGCAGTTCTTC,CASSQGQFNEQFF
TRBV7-3,TRBD2,few,TRBJ2-1,TGTGCCAGCAGCCTAGAGGTTAGCGGGAACAATGAGCAGTTCTTC,CASSLEVSGNNEQFF
TRBV12-3/TRBV12-4,NA,NA,TRBJ2-3,TGTGCCAGCAGTTTAGCGATGGGGGACCCTTCTAGCACAGATACGCAGTATTTT,CASSLAMGDPSSTDTQYF
TRBV20-1,NA,NA,TRBJ2-7,TGCAGTGCTAGCGTGCTGAGGGGAGGCGAGCAGTACTTC,CSASVLRGGEQYF
TRBV12-3/TRBV12-4,NA,NA,TRBJ2-5,TGTGCCAGCAGCGCCGGGAACGCACCTGGGGAGACCCAGTACTTC,CASSAGNAPGETQYF
TRBV18,NA,NA,TRBJ2-5,TGTGCCAGCTCACCACCGACGACTATCCCGCAAGAGACCCAGTACTTC,CASSPPTTIPQETQYF
TRBV28,TRBD1,few,TRBJ2-7,TGTGCCAGCAATAGGGGACAGGGTAGCGAGCAGTACTTC,CASNRGQGSEQYF
TRBV11-3,NA,few,TRBJ2-2,TGTGCCAGCAGCAAACAGGGTGGTAGGAACACCGGGGAGCTGTTTTTT,CASSKQGGRNTGELFF
TRBV12-3/TRBV12-4,NA,NA,TRBJ2-2,TGTGCCAGCAGTTTAATTTGGGTCGGGGAGCTGTTTTTT,CASSLIWVGELFF
TRBV2,NA,NA,TRBJ1-2,TGTGCCAGCACAAGGGAAGGGTTTAGCTATGGCTACACCTTC,CASTREGFSYGYTF
TRBV20-1,NA,few,TRBJ2-7,TGCAGTGCTAGGGGGGAACAGGGTGGTTCCTACGAGCAGTACTTC,CSARGEQGGSYEQYF
TRBV2,NA,many,TRBJ2-1,TGTGCCAGCAATACGGCACGATCGCGGGGTGAGCAGTTCTTC,CASNTARSRGEQFF
TRBV20-1,NA,NA,TRBJ1-5,TGCAGTGCAGGAGGAAGGAGCAATCAGCCCCAGCATTTT,CSAGGRSNQPQHF
TRBV13,TRBD1,NA,TRBJ1-1,TGTGCCAGCAAGGGACAGGGAGGTGTGAACACTGAAGCTTTCTTT,CASKGQGGVNTEAFF
TRBV7-2,TRBD2,NA,TRBJ2-1,TGTGCCAGCAGCCGTAGCGGGAGTCTGTCCTACAGTGAGCAGTTCTTC,CASSRSGSLSYSEQFF
TRBV7-9,TRBD2,many,TRBJ2-7,TGTGCCAGCAGCCCAGCACCGGGACTAGCGGGAGACGAGCAGTACTTC,CASSPAPGLAGDEQYF
TRBV7-6,TRBD1,NA,TRBJ1-5,TGTGCCAGCAGCTCCCCGGGACAGGGGCAGGGGAAGCCCCAGCATTTT,CASSSPGQGQGKPQHF
TRBV6-1,TRBD2,NA,TRBJ2-1,TGTGCCAGCAGTGGAACGACTAGCGGGAGTCGAAATGAGCAGTTCTTC,CASSGTTSGSRNEQFF